The present T cell receptor (beta chain) was sequenced within a study of type 1 regulatory T cells. TCRdb fed the reads into MiXCR, producing one record per CDR3 protein. The sample consists of around 65,000 distinct CDR3 sequences, roughly 49% of them appearing once. As for this clonotype: No antigen is known for it.

CDR1 is SGHTA and CDR2 is FQGNSA in the germline V gene. The CDR3 has 15 residues. The V end was cut by 4 bases, the J end by 6 bases, with 17 bases between. The sequenced sample was cultured non-Tr1 T cells, either the whole culture or a sorted T cell fraction (not recorded which). This TCR was sampled from a human donor in good health. The V gene is TRBV7-2, the J gene TRBJ2-3, with a weak D call TRBD2 (5 bases). The CDR3 region has the DNA TGTGCCAGCAGCTCCCCGGGATTCTTTACGGATACGCAGTATTTT. Amino acid sequence: CASSSPGFFTDTQYF. Together with reference TRBV7-2 and TRBJ2-3, the CDR3 gives the full variable domain: GAGVSQSPSNKVTEKGKDVELRCDPISGHTALYWYRQSLGQGLEFLIYFQGNSAPDKSGLPSDRFSAERTGGSVSTLTIQRTQQEDSAVYLCASSSPGFFTDTQYFGPGTRLTVL.